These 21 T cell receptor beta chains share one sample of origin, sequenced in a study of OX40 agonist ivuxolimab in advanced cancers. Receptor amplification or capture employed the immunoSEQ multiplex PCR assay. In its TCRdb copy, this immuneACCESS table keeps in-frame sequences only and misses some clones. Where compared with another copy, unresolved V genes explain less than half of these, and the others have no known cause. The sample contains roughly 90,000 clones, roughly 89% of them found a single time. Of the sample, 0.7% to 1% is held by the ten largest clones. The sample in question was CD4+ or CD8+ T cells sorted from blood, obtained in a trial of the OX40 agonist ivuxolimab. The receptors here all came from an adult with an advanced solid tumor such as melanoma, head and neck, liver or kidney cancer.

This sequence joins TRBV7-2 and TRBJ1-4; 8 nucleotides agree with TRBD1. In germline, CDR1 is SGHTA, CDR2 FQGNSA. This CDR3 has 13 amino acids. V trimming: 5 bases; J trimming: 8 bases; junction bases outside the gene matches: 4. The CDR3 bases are TGTGCCAGCAGCCAGGGGGCTTGGGAAAAACTGTTTTTT. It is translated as CASSQGAWEKLFF.

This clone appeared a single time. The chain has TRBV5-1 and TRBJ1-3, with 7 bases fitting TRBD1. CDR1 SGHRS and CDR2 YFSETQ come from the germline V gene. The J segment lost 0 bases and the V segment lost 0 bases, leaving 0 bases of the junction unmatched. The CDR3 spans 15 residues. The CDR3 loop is CASSLGDSSGNTIYF. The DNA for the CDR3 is TGCGCCAGCAGCTTGGGGGACAGCTCTGGAAACACCATATATTTT.

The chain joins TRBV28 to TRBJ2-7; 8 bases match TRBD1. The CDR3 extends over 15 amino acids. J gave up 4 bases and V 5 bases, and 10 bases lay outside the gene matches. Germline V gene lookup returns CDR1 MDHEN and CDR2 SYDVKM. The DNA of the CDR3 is TGTGCCAGCAGTCTCCCTATGGGACAGGAGTACGAGCAGTACTTC. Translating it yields CASSLPMGQEYEQYF.

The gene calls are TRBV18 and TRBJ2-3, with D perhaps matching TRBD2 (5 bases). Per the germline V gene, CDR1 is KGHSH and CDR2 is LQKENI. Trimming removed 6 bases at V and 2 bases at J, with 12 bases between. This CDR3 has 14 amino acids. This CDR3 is CASSPTTFTDTQYF. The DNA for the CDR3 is TGTGCCAGCTCCCCGACTACCTTCACAGATACGCAGTATTTT.

Here the CDR3 DNA reads TGTGCCAGCAGCTTAGCTCGGACAGACAATGAGCAGTTCTTC. This sequence encodes CASSLARTDNEQFF. This chain joins TRBV7-9 and TRBJ2-1; TRBD1 is a possible D gene (6 bases). The germline V gene has CDR1 SEHNR and CDR2 FQNEAQ (reference sequence). The CDR3 spans 14 residues. Trimming took off 0 bases at V and 5 bases at J, with 8 bases between the two ends.

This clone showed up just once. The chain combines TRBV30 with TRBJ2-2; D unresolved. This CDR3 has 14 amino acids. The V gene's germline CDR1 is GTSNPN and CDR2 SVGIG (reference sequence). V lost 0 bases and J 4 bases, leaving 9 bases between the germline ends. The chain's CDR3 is CAWSVRLSTGELFF. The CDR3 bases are TGTGCCTGGAGTGTACGGCTCAGCACCGGGGAGCTGTTTTTT. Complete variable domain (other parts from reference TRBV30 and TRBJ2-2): SQTIHQWPATLVQPVGSPLSLECTVEGTSNPNLYWYRQAAGRGLQLLFYSVGIGQISSEVPQNLSASRPQDRQFILSSKKLLLSDSGFYLCAWSVRLSTGELFFGEGSRLTVL.

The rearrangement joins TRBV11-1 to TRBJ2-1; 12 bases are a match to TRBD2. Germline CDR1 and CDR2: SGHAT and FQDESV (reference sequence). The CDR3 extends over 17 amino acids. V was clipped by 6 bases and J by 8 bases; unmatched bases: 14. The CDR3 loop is CASSQPFASGGADEQFF. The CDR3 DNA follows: TGTGCCAGCAGTCAACCCTTTGCTAGCGGGGGGGCCGATGAGCAGTTCTTC. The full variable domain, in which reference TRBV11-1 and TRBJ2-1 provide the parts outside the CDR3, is EAEVAQSPRYKITEKSQAVAFWCDPISGHATLYWYRQILGQGPELLVQFQDESVVDDSQLPKDRFSAERLKGVDSTLKIQPAELGDSAMYLCASSQPFASGGADEQFFGPGTRLTVL.

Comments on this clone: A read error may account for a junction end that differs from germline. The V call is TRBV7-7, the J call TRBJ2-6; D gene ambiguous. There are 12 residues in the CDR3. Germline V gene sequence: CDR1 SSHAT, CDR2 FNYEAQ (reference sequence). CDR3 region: CASISGANVLTF. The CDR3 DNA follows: TGTGCTAGCATTTCTGGGGCCAACGTCCTGACTTTC.

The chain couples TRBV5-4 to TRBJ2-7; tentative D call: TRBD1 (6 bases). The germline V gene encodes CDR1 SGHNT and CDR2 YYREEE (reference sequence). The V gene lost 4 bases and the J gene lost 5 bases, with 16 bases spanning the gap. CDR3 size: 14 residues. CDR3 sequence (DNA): TGTGCCAGCAGCATGGACAGAACCGGGGACGAGCAGTACTTC. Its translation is CASSMDRTGDEQYF.

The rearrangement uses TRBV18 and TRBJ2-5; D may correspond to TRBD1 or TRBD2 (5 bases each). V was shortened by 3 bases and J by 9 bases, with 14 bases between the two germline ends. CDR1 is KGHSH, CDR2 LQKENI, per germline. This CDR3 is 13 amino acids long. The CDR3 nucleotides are TGTGCCAGCTCACCGGGGACGCTCAGGGCCCAGTACTTC. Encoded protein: CASSPGTLRAQYF.

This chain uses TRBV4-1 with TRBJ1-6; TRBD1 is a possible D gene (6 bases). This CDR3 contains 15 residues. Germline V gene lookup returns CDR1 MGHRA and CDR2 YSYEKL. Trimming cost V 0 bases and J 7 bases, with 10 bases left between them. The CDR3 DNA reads TGCGCCAGCAGCCAAGAGGGGGGGCACAATTCACCCCTCCACTTT. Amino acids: CASSQEGGHNSPLHF.

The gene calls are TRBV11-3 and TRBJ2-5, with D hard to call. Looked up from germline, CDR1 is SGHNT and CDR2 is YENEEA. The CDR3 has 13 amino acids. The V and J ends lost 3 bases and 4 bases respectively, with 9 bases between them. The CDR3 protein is CASSFVLGETQYF. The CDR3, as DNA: TGTGCCAGCAGCTTCGTTTTGGGAGAGACCCAGTACTTC.

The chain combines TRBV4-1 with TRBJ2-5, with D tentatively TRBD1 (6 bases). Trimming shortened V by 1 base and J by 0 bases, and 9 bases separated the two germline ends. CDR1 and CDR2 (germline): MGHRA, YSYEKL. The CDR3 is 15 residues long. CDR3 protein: CASSQAGQYQETQYF. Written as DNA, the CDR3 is TGCGCCAGCAGCCAAGCTGGACAGTACCAAGAGACCCAGTACTTC.

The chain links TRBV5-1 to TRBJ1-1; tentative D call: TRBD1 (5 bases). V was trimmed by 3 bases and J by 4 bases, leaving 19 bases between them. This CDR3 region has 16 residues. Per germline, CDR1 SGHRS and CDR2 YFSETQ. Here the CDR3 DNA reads TGCGCCAGCAGCTCCGGGCCTACCGCGGGGGTCACTGAAGCTTTCTTT. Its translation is CASSSGPTAGVTEAFF.

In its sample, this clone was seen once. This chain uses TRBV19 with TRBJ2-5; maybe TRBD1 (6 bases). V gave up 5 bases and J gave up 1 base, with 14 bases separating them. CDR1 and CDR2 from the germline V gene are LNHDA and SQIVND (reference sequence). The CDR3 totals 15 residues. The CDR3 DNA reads TGTGCCAGTAGTGCCCGACAGGCTAGCCAAGAGACCCAGTACTTC. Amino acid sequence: CASSARQASQETQYF. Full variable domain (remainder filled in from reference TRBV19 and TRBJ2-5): DGGITQSPKYLFRKEGQNVTLSCEQNLNHDAMYWYRQDPGQGLRLIYYSQIVNDFQKGDIAEGYSVSREKKESFPLTVTSAQKNPTAFYLCASSARQASQETQYFGPGTRLLVL.

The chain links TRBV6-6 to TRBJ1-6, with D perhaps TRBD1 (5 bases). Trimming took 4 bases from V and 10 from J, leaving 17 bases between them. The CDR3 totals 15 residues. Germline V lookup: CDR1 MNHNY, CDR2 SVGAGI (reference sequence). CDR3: CASSSRGTQGSPLHF. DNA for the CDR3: TGTGCCAGCAGTTCCCGGGGCACCCAAGGGTCACCCCTCCACTTT.

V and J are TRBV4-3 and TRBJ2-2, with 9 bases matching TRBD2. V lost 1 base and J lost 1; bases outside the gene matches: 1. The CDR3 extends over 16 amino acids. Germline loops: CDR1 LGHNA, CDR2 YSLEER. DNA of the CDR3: TGCGCCAGCAGCCAAGGACTAGCGGTGAACACCGGGGAGCTGTTTTTT. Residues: CASSQGLAVNTGELFF.

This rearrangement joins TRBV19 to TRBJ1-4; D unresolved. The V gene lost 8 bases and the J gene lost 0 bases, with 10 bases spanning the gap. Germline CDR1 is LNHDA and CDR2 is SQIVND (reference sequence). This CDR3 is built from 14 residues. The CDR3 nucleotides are TGTGCCAGTCAAACCCTGGCAACTAATGAAAAACTGTTTTTT. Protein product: CASQTLATNEKLFF.

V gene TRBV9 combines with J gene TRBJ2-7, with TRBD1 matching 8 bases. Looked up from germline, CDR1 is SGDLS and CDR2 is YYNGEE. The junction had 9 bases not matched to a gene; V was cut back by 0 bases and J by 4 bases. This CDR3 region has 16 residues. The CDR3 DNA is TGTGCCAGCAGCGTAGCTACAGGGACAGGTCGTTACGAGCAGTACTTC. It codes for CASSVATGTGRYEQYF. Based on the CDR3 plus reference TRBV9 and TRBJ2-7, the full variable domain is DSGVTQTPKHLITATGQRVTLRCSPRSGDLSVYWYQQSLDQGLQFLIQYYNGEERAKGNILERFSAQQFPDLHSELNLSSLELGDSALYFCASSVATGTGRYEQYFGPGTRLTVT.

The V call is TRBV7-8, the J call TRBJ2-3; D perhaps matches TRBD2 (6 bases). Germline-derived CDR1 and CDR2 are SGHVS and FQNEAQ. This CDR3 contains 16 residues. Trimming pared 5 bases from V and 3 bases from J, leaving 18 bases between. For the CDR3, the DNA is TGTGCCAGCAGCGGGGGTAGCGGATGGGGGACAGATACGCAGTATTTT. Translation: CASSGGSGWGTDTQYF. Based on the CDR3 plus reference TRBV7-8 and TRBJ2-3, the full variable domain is GAGVSQSPRYKVAKRGQDVALRCDPISGHVSLFWYQQALGQGPEFLTYFQNEAQLDKSGLPSDRFFAERPEGSVSTLKIQRTQQEDSAVYLCASSGGSGWGTDTQYFGPGTRLTVL.

CDR3 in DNA: TGTGCCAGCAGCGCCTCCCCCATGAACACTGAAGCTTTCTTT. Its protein product is CASSASPMNTEAFF. The chain links TRBV9 to TRBJ1-1; D is uncertain. Deletions cut 3 bases from V and 0 bases from J, with 9 bases between. CDR3 length equals 14 residues. CDR1 is SGDLS and CDR2 is YYNGEE in the germline V gene.